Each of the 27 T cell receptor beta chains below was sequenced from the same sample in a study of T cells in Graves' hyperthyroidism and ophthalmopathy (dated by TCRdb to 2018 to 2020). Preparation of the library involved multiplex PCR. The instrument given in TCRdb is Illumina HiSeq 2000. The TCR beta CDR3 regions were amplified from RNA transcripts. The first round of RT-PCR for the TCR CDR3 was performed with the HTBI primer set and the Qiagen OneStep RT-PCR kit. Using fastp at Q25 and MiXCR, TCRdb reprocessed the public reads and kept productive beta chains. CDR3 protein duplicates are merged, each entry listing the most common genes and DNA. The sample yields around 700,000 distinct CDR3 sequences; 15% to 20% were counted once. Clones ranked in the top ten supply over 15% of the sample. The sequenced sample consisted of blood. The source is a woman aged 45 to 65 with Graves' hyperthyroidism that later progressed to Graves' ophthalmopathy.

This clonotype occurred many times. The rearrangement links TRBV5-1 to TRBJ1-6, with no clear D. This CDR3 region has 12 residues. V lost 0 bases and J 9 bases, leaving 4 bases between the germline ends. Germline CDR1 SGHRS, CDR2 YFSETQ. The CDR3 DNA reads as TGCGCCAGCAGCTTGGAGGGTTCACCCCTCCACTTT. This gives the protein CASSLEGSPLHF.

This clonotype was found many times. The CDR3 loop is CASSQDRVNTEAFF. In DNA form, the CDR3 reads TGTGCCAGCAGCCAAGACAGGGTGAACACTGAAGCTTTCTTT. The genes are TRBV4-2 and TRBJ1-1, with a weak D call TRBD1 (5 bases). This CDR3 has 14 amino acids. From germline, CDR1 is LGHNA and CDR2 YNFKEQ. V dropped 0 bases and J dropped 0 bases, with 5 bases sitting between them.

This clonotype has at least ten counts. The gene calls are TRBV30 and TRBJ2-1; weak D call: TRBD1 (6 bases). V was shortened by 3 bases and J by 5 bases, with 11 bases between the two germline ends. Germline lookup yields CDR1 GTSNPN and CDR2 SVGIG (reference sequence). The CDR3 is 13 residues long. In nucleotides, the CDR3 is TGTGCCTGGAGCAAAAACAGGGACAATGAGCAGTTCTTC. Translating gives CAWSKNRDNEQFF.

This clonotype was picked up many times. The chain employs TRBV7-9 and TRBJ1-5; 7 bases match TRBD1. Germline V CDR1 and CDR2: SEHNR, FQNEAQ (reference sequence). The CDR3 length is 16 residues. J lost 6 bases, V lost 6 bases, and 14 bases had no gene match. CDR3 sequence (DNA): TGTGCCAGCAGTTCAGGACAGGAGGTGCGGAGTCAGCCCCAGCATTTT. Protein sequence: CASSSGQEVRSQPQHF.

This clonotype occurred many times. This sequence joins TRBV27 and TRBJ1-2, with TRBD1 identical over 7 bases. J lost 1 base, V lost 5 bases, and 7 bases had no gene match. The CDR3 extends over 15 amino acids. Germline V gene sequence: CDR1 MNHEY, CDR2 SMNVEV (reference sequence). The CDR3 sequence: CASSPQGESNYGYTF. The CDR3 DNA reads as TGTGCCAGCAGTCCCCAGGGGGAGAGTAACTATGGCTACACCTTC.

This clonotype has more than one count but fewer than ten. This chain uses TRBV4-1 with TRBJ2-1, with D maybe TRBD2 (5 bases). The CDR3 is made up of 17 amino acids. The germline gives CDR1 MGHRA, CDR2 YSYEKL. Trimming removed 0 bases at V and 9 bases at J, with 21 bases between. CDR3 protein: CASSQESTGWILGEQFF. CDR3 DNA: TGCGCCAGCAGCCAAGAATCGACGGGGTGGATTCTAGGTGAGCAGTTCTTC.

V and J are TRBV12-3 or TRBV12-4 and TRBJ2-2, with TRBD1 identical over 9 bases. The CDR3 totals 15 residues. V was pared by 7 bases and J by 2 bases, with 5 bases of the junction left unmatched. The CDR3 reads CASTTGQGNTGELFF. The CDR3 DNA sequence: TGTGCCAGCACCACGGGACAGGGAAACACCGGGGAGCTGTTTTTT.

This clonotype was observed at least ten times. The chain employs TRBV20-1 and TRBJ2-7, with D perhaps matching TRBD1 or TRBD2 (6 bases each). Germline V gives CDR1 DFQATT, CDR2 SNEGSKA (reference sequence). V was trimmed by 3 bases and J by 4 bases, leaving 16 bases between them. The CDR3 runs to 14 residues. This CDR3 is CSASKGGLIYEQYF. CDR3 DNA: TGCAGTGCTAGTAAAGGGGGACTGATATACGAGCAGTACTTC.

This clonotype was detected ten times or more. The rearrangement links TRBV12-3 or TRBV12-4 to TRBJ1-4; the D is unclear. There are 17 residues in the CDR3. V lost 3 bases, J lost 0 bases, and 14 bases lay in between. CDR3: CASSFGSRFATNEKLFF. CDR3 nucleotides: TGTGCCAGCAGTTTTGGGTCCAGGTTTGCAACTAATGAAAAACTGTTTTTT.

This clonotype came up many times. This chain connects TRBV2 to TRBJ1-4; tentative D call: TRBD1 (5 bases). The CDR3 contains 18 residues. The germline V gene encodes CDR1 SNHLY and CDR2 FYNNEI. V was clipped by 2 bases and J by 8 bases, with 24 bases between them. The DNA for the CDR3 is TGTGCCAGCAGTGAATTCGGGCCCGGTGGCGGGGCTGAGGAAAAACTGTTTTTT. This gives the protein CASSEFGPGGGAEEKLFF.

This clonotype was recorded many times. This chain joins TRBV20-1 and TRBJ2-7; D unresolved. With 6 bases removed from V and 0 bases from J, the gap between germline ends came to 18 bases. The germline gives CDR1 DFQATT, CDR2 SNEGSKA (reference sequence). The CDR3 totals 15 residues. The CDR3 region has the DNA TGCAGTGCCAACCCCGGGCGTGCCGACTCCTACGAGCAGTACTTC. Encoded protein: CSANPGRADSYEQYF.

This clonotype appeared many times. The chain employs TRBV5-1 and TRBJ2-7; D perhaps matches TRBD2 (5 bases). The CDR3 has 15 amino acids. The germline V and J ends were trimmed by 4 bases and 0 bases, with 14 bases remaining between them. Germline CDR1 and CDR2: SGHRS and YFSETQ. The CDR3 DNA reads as TGCGCCAGCAGCCCCGAGGGCTACCTCTCCTACGAGCAGTACTTC. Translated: CASSPEGYLSYEQYF. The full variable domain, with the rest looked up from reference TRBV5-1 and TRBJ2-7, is KAGVTQTPRYLIKTRGQQVTLSCSPISGHRSVSWYQQTPGQGLQFLFEYFSETQRNKGNFPGRFSGRQFSNSRSEMNVSTLELGDSALYLCASSPEGYLSYEQYFGPGTRLTVT.

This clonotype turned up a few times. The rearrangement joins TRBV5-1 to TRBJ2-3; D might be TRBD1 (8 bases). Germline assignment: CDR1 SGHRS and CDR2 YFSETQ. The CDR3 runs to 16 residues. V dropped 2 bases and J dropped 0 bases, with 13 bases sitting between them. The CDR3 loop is CASSLAGQASTDTQYF. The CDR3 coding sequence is TGCGCCAGCAGCTTAGCGGGACAGGCTAGCACAGATACGCAGTATTTT.

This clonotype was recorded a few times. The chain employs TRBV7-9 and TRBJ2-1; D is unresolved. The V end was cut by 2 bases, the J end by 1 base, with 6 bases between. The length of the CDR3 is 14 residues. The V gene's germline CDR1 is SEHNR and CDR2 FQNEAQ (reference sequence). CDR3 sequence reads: CASSLSLSYNEQFF. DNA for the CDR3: TGTGCCAGCAGCTTAAGTCTATCCTACAATGAGCAGTTCTTC.

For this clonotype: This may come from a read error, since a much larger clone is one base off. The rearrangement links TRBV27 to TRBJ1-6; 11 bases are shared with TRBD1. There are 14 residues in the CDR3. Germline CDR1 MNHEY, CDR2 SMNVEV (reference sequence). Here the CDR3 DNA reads TGTGCCGGCAGGTGGACAGGGGGCCAATCACCCCTCCACTTT. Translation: CAGRWTGGQSPLHF.

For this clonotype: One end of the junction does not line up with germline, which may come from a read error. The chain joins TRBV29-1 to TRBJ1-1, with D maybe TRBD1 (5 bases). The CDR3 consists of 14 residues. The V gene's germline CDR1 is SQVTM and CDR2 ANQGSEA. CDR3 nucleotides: TGCAGCGTTGAGGACTTTGGCAGGGAGTTTGAAGCTCTCTTT. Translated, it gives CSVEDFGREFEALF.

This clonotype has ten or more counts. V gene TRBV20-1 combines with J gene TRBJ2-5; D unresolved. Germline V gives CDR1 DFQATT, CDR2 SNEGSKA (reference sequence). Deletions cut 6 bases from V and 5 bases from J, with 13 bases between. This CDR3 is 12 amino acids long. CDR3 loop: CSALEAAETQYF. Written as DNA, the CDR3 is TGCAGTGCGCTAGAAGCTGCCGAGACCCAGTACTTC.

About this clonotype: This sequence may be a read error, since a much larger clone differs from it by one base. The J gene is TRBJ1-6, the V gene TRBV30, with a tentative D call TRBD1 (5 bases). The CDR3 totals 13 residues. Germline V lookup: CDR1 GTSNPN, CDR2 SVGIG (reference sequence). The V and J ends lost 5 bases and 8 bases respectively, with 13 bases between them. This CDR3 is CAWDILGDSPLHF. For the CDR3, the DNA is TGTGCCTGGGATATCCTGGGGGATTCACCCCTCCACTTT.

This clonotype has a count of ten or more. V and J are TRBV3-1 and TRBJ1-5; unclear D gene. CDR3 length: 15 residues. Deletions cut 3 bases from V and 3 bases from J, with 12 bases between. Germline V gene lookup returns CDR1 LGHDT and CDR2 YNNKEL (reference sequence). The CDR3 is CASSHSGSDNQPQHF. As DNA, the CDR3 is TGTGCCAGCAGCCATTCCGGGTCGGACAATCAGCCCCAGCATTTT.

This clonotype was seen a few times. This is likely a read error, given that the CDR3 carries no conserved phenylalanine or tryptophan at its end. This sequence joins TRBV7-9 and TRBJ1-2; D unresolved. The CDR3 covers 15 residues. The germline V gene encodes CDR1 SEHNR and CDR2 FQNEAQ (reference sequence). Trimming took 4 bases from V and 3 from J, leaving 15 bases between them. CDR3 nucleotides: TGTGCCAGCAGCTCTGCGCAAGGATTGGACTATGGCTACACCCTC. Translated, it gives CASSSAQGLDYGYTL.

This chain's CDR3 is CAISENGNQPQHF. The CDR3 bases are TGTGCCATCAGTGAGAACGGCAATCAGCCCCAGCATTTT. The chain employs TRBV10-3 and TRBJ1-5, with D unresolved. Germline assignment: CDR1 ENHRY and CDR2 SYGVKD. This CDR3 is 13 amino acids long. V dropped 2 bases and J dropped 2 bases, with 4 bases sitting between them.

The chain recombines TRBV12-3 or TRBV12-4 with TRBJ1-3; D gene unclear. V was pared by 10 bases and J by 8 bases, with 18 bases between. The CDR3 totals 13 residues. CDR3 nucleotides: TGTGCCACTGAGGGCTCGGACGGGGACACCATATATTTT. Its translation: CATEGSDGDTIYF.

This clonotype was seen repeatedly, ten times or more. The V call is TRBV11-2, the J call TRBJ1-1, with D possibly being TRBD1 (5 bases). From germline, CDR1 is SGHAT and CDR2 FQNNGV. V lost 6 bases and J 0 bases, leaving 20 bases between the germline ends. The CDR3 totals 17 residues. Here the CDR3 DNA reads TGTGCCAGCAGATCGGGGGTAGGGACTGGAATGAACACTGAAGCTTTCTTT. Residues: CASRSGVGTGMNTEAFF. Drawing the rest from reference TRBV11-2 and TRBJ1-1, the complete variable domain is EAGVAQSPRYKIIEKRQSVAFWCNPISGHATLYWYQQILGQGPKLLIQFQNNGVVDDSQLPKDRFSAERLKGVDSTLKIQPAKLEDSAVYLCASRSGVGTGMNTEAFFGQGTRLTVV.

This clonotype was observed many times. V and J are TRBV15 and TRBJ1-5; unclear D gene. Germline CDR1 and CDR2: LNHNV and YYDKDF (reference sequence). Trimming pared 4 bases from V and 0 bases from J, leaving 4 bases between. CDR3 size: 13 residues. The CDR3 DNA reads TGTGCCACCAGCACTCTTAGCAATCAGCCCCAGCATTTT. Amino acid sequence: CATSTLSNQPQHF.

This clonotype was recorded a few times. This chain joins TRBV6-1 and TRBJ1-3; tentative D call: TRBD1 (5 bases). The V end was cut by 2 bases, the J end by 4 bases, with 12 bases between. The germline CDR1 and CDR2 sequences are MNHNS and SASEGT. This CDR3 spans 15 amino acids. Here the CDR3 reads CASSESGTWGNTIYF. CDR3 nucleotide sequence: TGTGCCAGCAGTGAATCCGGGACCTGGGGAAACACCATATATTTT.

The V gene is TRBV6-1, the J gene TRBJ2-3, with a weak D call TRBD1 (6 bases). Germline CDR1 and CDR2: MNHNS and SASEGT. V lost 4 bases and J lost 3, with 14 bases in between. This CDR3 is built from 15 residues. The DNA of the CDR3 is TGTGCCAGCAGTGGCTTCAGGGGACCAACAGATACGCAGTATTTT. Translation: CASSGFRGPTDTQYF.

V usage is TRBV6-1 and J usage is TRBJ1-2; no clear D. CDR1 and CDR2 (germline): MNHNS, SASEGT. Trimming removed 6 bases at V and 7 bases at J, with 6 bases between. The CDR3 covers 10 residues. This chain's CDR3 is CASSWRGYTF. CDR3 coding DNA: TGTGCCAGCAGCTGGCGTGGCTACACCTTC.